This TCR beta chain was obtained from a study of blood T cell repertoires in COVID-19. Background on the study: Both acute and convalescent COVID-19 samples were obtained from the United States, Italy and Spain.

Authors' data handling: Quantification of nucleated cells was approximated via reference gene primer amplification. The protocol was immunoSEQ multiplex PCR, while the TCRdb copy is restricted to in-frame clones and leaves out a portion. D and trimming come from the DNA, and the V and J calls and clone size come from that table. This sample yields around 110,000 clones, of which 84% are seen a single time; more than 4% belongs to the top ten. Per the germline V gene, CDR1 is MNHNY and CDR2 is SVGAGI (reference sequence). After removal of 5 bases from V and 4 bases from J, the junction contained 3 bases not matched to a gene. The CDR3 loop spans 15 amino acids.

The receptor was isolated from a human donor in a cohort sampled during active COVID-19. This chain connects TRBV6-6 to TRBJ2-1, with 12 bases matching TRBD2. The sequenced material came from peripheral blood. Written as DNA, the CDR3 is TGTGCCAGCAGTCAACTAGCGGGAGGTTACAATGAGCAGTTCTTC. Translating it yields CASSQLAGGYNEQFF.